This TCR beta chain is drawn from a study of T cells in Graves' hyperthyroidism and ophthalmopathy (dated by TCRdb to between 2017 and 2020). At the level of the whole study: Peripheral blood was sampled at the time of initial diagnosis, prior to any treatment. To identify TCR V-J signatures that set the groups apart, the researchers used a discovery cohort of more than 95 patients, made up of around 40 with Graves' ophthalmopathy and 55 to 65 with stable Graves' hyperthyroidism. An independent validation cohort of 18 to 20 hyperthyroidism patients and roughly 16 patients who later progressed to ophthalmopathy tested prospective prediction of ophthalmopathy. For training and testing, the 100 or so patients in the discovery cohort were randomly divided in a 7:3 ratio. In roughly six Graves' hyperthyroidism patients, the study also compared T-cell repertoires from thyroid tissue with T-cell repertoires from blood. Following sampling, methimazole starting at 30 mg daily was given to hyperthyroidism patients, and high-dose intravenous methylprednisolone was given to ophthalmopathy patients. According to the paper, TCR Vbeta CDR3 sequencing was carried out on over 130 peripheral blood samples, which came from some 41 ophthalmopathy, around 75 hyperthyroidism and approximately 17 progressor patients. The study at large found these results: No statistical method was used to fix the sample size in advance, and group allocation was not hidden from the investigators. Blood samples also contained most of the expanded thyroid clonotypes (frequency above 0.001), which suggests that blood repertoires may reflect thyroid immune responses. In validation, the model predicted progression to ophthalmopathy a median of around six months before onset, with roughly 70% sensitivity and 72.22% specificity. Ophthalmopathy was separated from stable hyperthyroidism by a 13 V-J signature model, with approximately 86% sensitivity and about 81% specificity obtained in cross-validation and 80%/75% obtained in testing.

This clonotype appeared a few times. Its target antigen remains unknown. The input lacks base qualities; no much larger clone sits a single base away. Stable Graves' hyperthyroidism was defined as no progression to ophthalmopathy during 18 months of follow-up. The hyperthyroidism patients were between 18 and 65 years old and newly diagnosed, with a disease duration of less than 2 months. The study excluded patients with uncontrolled infections, other autoimmune diseases, pregnancy or lactation. Diagnoses were established on the basis of clinical symptoms, serum thyroxine and TRAb, thyroid ultrasound, and orbital computed tomography. PBMCs were separated from 10 ml of fresh peripheral blood using Ficoll-Paque density gradient centrifugation. Trizol reagent was used to extract total RNA, and RNA quality was then checked on an Agilent 2100 Bioanalyzer. The TCR beta CDR3 regions were amplified from RNA transcripts. The first round of RT-PCR for the TCR CDR3 was performed with the HTBI primer set and the Qiagen OneStep RT-PCR kit. The libraries were constructed in a second round of multiplex PCR and then size-selected and purified. Libraries were sequenced paired-end with 100 bp reads on an Illumina HiSeq2000. For the original study's pipeline: SOAPnuke was used to process the raw data, throwing out any read that contained adapters or uncalled bases, had a mean Phred below 15, or lacked an exact constant-primer or identifier match. COPE v1.2.5 was used to merge high-quality paired reads, and clonotypes were defined as unique nucleotide sequences. Clonotypes were aligned to IMGT TRBV, TRBD and TRBJ reference segments using MiTCR v1.1. Analysis was restricted to V-J combinations with a frequency above 0.0001, which covered 99.2% of repertoires. The TCS score was defined as F50 (clonal expansion) divided by E x V (chaos), with BLOSUM62-based TCRdist calculated between CDR3 peptides within each V-J. Welch's t-statistics and random forest reduced just over 500 V-J features to 10 to 15, which were used in a naive Bayes classifier (R e1071). TCRdb itself trimmed the public reads at Q25 with fastp, ran MiXCR and retained productive beta chains. Rows are combined by CDR3 protein, so each entry shows the most common genes and DNA. It is TCRdb's table, rather than the study itself, that gives the V and J calls and clone size. The sample contains approximately 590,000 distinct CDR3 sequences, around 16% of them found a single time. Of the sample, 7.3% is held by the ten largest clones.

Between the V and J ends, shortened by 5 bases and 1 base respectively, the junction contains 14 bases. CDR1 and CDR2 (MNHEY, SVGEGT) derive from the germline V gene. The CDR3 numbers 15 residues from cysteine through phenylalanine. Only CDR3 DNA is held: 45 bases, read in frame from base 1. Sequences were obtained from blood. The sequence was obtained from a woman aged 30 to 39 with Graves' hyperthyroidism. The rearrangement joined TRBV6-2 or TRBV6-3 to TRBJ1-1; the D gene is possibly TRBD1, with 5 bases matching. In nucleotides, the sequence is TGTGCCAGCAGTAATCCCGGGACCGCGAACACTGAAGCTTTCTTT. It codes for CASSNPGTANTEAFF.